The 26 T cell receptor beta chains in this list originate from one sample, sequenced in a study of T cell responses to AZD1222 COVID-19 vaccine. Generated by immunoSEQ multiplex PCR, the TCRdb table keeps only in-frame clones and is missing some. The sample contains roughly 140,000 clones, around 90% of which appear only once. Specimen: peripheral blood, collected on day 0 of AZD1222 vaccination. All receptors come from an adult in good health.

The genes are TRBV5-1 and TRBJ1-1, with TRBD1 as a possible D gene (5 bases). The CDR3 length is 12 residues. Germline lookup yields CDR1 SGHRS and CDR2 YFSETQ. Between the trimmed V and J ends, which lost 3 bases and 7 bases, there was a span of 10 bases. This CDR3 reads CASSSQGYEAFF. The CDR3 nucleotides read TGCGCCAGCAGCTCGCAGGGTTATGAAGCTTTCTTT.

This clone was picked up one time. This rearrangement joins TRBV6-2 or TRBV6-3 to TRBJ2-7; TRBD2 is a possible D gene (6 bases). The CDR3 contains 14 residues. CDR1 is MNHEY, CDR2 SVGEGT, per germline. Trimming removed 0 bases from V and 9 bases from J, with 15 bases in between. CDR3 in DNA: TGTGCCAGCAGTTACTCGACACAGCGGGCGGGGCAGTACTTC. Residues: CASSYSTQRAGQYF.

V and J are TRBV18 and TRBJ1-2; 7 bases fit TRBD1. Germline V gene sequence: CDR1 KGHSH, CDR2 LQKENI. V trimming: 3 bases; J trimming: 2 bases; junction bases outside the gene matches: 3. CDR3 length: 14 residues. The CDR3, as DNA: TGTGCCAGCTCACCGGGACAGAGCAACTATGGCTACACCTTC. Its protein is CASSPGQSNYGYTF.

This clone turned up a few times. V is TRBV6-4 and J is TRBJ2-7, with 12 bases fitting TRBD2. This CDR3 contains 15 residues. The germline V gene encodes CDR1 MRHNA and CDR2 SNTAGT. J gave up 0 bases and V 3 bases, and 0 bases lay outside the gene matches. CDR3 nucleotides: TGTGCCAGCAGTGAGACTAGCGGGAGCTCCTACGAGCAGTACTTC. It is translated as CASSETSGSSYEQYF.

The chain recombines TRBV28 with TRBJ2-2; no reliable D call. Trimming left V 3 bases short and J 3 bases short, with 8 bases between. CDR1 is MDHEN, CDR2 SYDVKM, per germline. CDR3 length: 14 residues. CDR3: CASSFSGDTGELFF. The CDR3 DNA is TGTGCCAGCAGTTTCAGTGGGGACACCGGGGAGCTGTTTTTT.

This clone was recorded once. The chain recombines TRBV6-2 or TRBV6-3 with TRBJ2-2; a possible D gene is TRBD2 (6 bases). Trimming pared 4 bases from V and 0 bases from J, leaving 12 bases between. Germline V CDR1 and CDR2: MNHEY, SVGEGT. The CDR3 has 16 residues. The CDR3 DNA reads as TGTGCCAGCAGTTTATCGGCGGGAACGAACACCGGGGAGCTGTTTTTT. Its translation: CASSLSAGTNTGELFF.

This clone was recorded only once. The chain is built from TRBV19 and TRBJ2-1; TRBD2 matches at 14 bases. The CDR3 consists of 17 residues. Looked up from germline, CDR1 is LNHDA and CDR2 is SQIVND (reference sequence). The trim removed 3 bases at V and 8 bases at J, leaving 9 bases unmatched. The DNA for the CDR3 is TGTGCCAGTAGTATGTTGGGACTAGCGGGAGTGGGAGATGAGCAGTTCTTC. This sequence encodes CASSMLGLAGVGDEQFF.

The chain carries TRBV29-1 and TRBJ1-2; D is unresolved. This CDR3 contains 13 residues. Germline V gene lookup returns CDR1 SQVTM and CDR2 ANQGSEA. V gave up 6 bases and J gave up 4 bases, with 15 bases separating them. CDR3 region: CSVHGVLGYGYTF. The DNA of the CDR3 is TGCAGCGTCCACGGAGTGTTGGGCTATGGCTACACCTTC. Looking up the rest from reference TRBV29-1 and TRBJ1-2 gives the full variable domain: SAVISQKPSRDICQRGTSLTIQCQVDSQVTMMFWYRQQPGQSLTLIATANQGSEATYESGFVIDKFPISRPNLTFSTLTVSNMSPEDSSIYLCSVHGVLGYGYTFGSGTRLTVV.

This chain uses TRBV4-1 with TRBJ1-5, with TRBD1 matching 9 bases. Per germline, CDR1 MGHRA and CDR2 YSYEKL. The V and J ends lost 4 bases and 6 bases, in that order; junction bases with no gene match: 7. The CDR3 has 15 amino acids. DNA for the CDR3: TGCGCCAGCAGCCCAACACAGGGGGCAGGTCAGCCCCAGCATTTT. Translated: CASSPTQGAGQPQHF.

V usage is TRBV6-5 and J usage is TRBJ1-2; TRBD1 aligns across 9 bases. Germline V gives CDR1 MNHEY, CDR2 SVGAGI. J gave up 6 bases and V 7 bases, and 12 bases lay outside the gene matches. The CDR3 length is 15 residues. The CDR3 coding sequence is TGTGCCAGCAACCCGGACAGGGGAAGATTGCATGGCTACACCTTC. It yields the protein CASNPDRGRLHGYTF.

This chain links TRBV7-9 with TRBJ2-3; 7 bases line up with TRBD2. Germline V gene lookup returns CDR1 SEHNR and CDR2 FQNEAQ (reference sequence). Trimming took 6 bases from V and 0 from J; bases not matched to a gene: 0. CDR3 length: 13 amino acids. The CDR3 loop reads CASRLASTDTQYF. The CDR3 region has the DNA TGTGCCAGCAGACTAGCGAGCACAGATACGCAGTATTTT.

This chain links TRBV7-6 with TRBJ2-5; D possibly uses TRBD1 or TRBD2 (5 bases each). CDR1 and CDR2 from the germline V gene are SGHVS and FNYEAQ. The CDR3 has 14 residues. Trimming stripped 1 base from V and 9 bases from J, with 15 bases between. DNA for the CDR3: TGTGCCAGCAGCTTAGAACGGAGAAGAGGGGCCCAGTACTTC. Translation: CASSLERRRGAQYF.

This clone occurred once. V and J are TRBV27 and TRBJ1-6; 10 bases map to TRBD1. The ends lost 6 bases at V and 7 bases at J; junction bases unmatched: 9. Germline loops: CDR1 MNHEY, CDR2 SMNVEV (reference sequence). The CDR3 contains 16 residues. The CDR3 bases are TGTGCCAGCAGGCATGATAGACAGGGGGCGAATTCACCCCTCCACTTT. Translating it yields CASRHDRQGANSPLHF.

The chain is built from TRBV19 and TRBJ2-3, with 10 bases lining up with TRBD2. V trimming: 5 bases; J trimming: 0 bases; junction bases outside the gene matches: 11. The CDR3 length is 18 residues. Germline assignment: CDR1 LNHDA and CDR2 SQIVND (reference sequence). The CDR3 reads CASSPGTSAFSSTDTQYF. CDR3 DNA sequence: TGTGCCAGTAGTCCCGGGACTAGCGCTTTCTCTAGCACAGATACGCAGTATTTT. The full variable domain, rest sourced from reference TRBV19 and TRBJ2-3, is DGGITQSPKYLFRKEGQNVTLSCEQNLNHDAMYWYRQDPGQGLRLIYYSQIVNDFQKGDIAEGYSVSREKKESFPLTVTSAQKNPTAFYLCASSPGTSAFSSTDTQYFGPGTRLTVL.

The CDR3 nucleotides read TGTGCCAGCAGTTTACGCGGGGGGAAGGGCACAGATACGCAGTATTTT. This sequence encodes CASSLRGGKGTDTQYF. The chain carries TRBV28 and TRBJ2-3, with 8 positions matching TRBD2. The trim removed 2 bases at V and 1 base at J, leaving 5 bases unmatched. CDR3 length: 16 residues. Germline V gives CDR1 MDHEN, CDR2 SYDVKM.

The CDR3 sequence: CASRRRRESNQPQHF. The CDR3 DNA sequence: TGTGCCAGCCGGAGGAGGAGGGAGAGCAATCAGCCCCAGCATTTT. The V gene is TRBV27, the J gene TRBJ1-5; D is unresolved. This CDR3 has 15 amino acids. The germline CDR1 and CDR2 sequences are MNHEY and SMNVEV (reference sequence). V was pared by 8 bases and J by 1 base, with 15 bases between.

This chain joins TRBV19 and TRBJ1-2; a weak D match, TRBD1 (6 bases). Germline assignment: CDR1 LNHDA and CDR2 SQIVND (reference sequence). There are 16 residues in the CDR3. V was clipped by 0 bases and J by 2 bases, with 13 bases between them. CDR3 region: CASSIDRTARNYGYTF. The DNA of the CDR3 is TGTGCCAGTAGTATAGACCGGACAGCAAGAAACTATGGCTACACCTTC. The full variable domain, its missing parts supplied by reference TRBV19 and TRBJ1-2, is DGGITQSPKYLFRKEGQNVTLSCEQNLNHDAMYWYRQDPGQGLRLIYYSQIVNDFQKGDIAEGYSVSREKKESFPLTVTSAQKNPTAFYLCASSIDRTARNYGYTFGSGTRLTVV.

Within the sample, this clone is medium-sized. This chain links TRBV25-1 with TRBJ2-7, with D maybe TRBD1 (6 bases). V was cut by 9 bases and J by 5 bases, with 17 bases left in between. Germline V gene sequence: CDR1 MGHDK, CDR2 SYGVNS. The CDR3 loop spans 13 amino acids. The DNA of the CDR3 is TGTGCCAGGCCGGGACACGGCACGGACGAGCAGTACTTC. Translation gives CARPGHGTDEQYF.

V is TRBV19 and J is TRBJ2-3; 7 nucleotides line up with TRBD1. Germline lookup yields CDR1 LNHDA and CDR2 SQIVND (reference sequence). This CDR3 comprises 14 residues. V gave up 6 bases and J gave up 0 bases; unmatched junction bases: 3. CDR3 coding DNA: TGTGCCAGTAGCCCAGGGGGTAGCACAGATACGCAGTATTTT. It specifies CASSPGGSTDTQYF.

This chain joins TRBV28 and TRBJ1-1, with no clear D. CDR1 and CDR2 (germline): MDHEN, SYDVKM. The CDR3 length is 11 residues. Trimming cost V 5 bases and J 9 bases, with 10 bases left between them. The CDR3 loop reads CASSLGPKAFF. The CDR3, as DNA: TGTGCCAGCAGTCTTGGACCGAAAGCTTTCTTT.

This chain uses TRBV19 with TRBJ2-7; D remains ambiguous. CDR3 length: 13 amino acids. The germline CDR1 and CDR2 sequences are LNHDA and SQIVND (reference sequence). The ends were cut back, 5 bases at V and 2 bases at J, with 10 bases in the middle. Here the CDR3 reads CASSGARTYEQYF. The CDR3 nucleotides are TGTGCCAGTAGTGGTGCGCGTACCTACGAGCAGTACTTC.

This chain connects TRBV4-1 to TRBJ2-3, with 10 nucleotides matching TRBD2. The CDR3 contains 17 residues. Germline V gene lookup returns CDR1 MGHRA and CDR2 YSYEKL. V gave up 3 bases and J gave up 0 bases; unmatched junction bases: 6. The CDR3 DNA reads as TGCGCCAGCAGCCAGCCCCTAGCGGGAGCAAGCACAGATACGCAGTATTTT. It codes for CASSQPLAGASTDTQYF.

J is TRBJ2-1 and V is TRBV27; D may match TRBD1 or TRBD2 (5 bases each). V was clipped by 3 bases and J by 7 bases, with 13 bases between them. Germline V lookup: CDR1 MNHEY, CDR2 SMNVEV (reference sequence). The CDR3 contains 14 residues. Here the CDR3 DNA reads TGTGCCAGCAGTTTGGGGACGAACGGGAATGAGCAGTTCTTC. Amino acid sequence: CASSLGTNGNEQFF.

The V gene is TRBV9, the J gene TRBJ2-5, with 7 bases identical to TRBD2. This CDR3 region has 14 residues. V gave up 4 bases and J gave up 5 bases; unmatched junction bases: 8. The germline V gene encodes CDR1 SGDLS and CDR2 YYNGEE. This CDR3 is CASSLEGREETQYF. The CDR3 nucleotides are TGTGCCAGCAGCCTGGAAGGGCGGGAGGAGACCCAGTACTTC.

The V gene is TRBV4-1, the J gene TRBJ2-1, with D maybe TRBD2 (6 bases). This CDR3 has 16 amino acids. The V gene lost 0 bases and the J gene lost 8 bases, with 17 bases spanning the gap. Germline assignment: CDR1 MGHRA and CDR2 YSYEKL. The CDR3 spells CASSQDRRGLGDEQFF. The CDR3 coding sequence is TGCGCCAGCAGCCAAGATCGACGGGGACTTGGGGATGAGCAGTTCTTC.

This chain links TRBV6-2 or TRBV6-3 with TRBJ2-7, with 10 bases identical to TRBD2. The V segment lost 4 bases and the J segment 2 bases; nucleotides outside the gene matches: 8. Germline V gives CDR1 MNHEY, CDR2 SVGEGT. This CDR3 is 16 amino acids long. In DNA form, the CDR3 reads TGTGCCAGCAGTTTAGCTAGCGGGAGATTGCCCTACGAGCAGTACTTC. This translates into CASSLASGRLPYEQYF.